The clone carrying this T cell receptor beta chain has at least ten counts. Time point defined: sample taken at primary tumor resection. Tumor, nontumor lung or frozen PBMC supplied whole RNA, sequenced without sorting. The data were obtained in a study of spatial heterogeneity in lung cancer. Across the whole study: Every unique TCR and UMI combination, on average, appeared more than ten times in raw reads.

Unique molecular identifiers, one per molecule, were present on every TCR cDNA molecule. TCRdb processed the 5' RACE reads anew with MiXCR; each CDR3 protein has one entry. Counted here are about 39,000 distinct CDR3 sequences, 5.8% occurring once; the ten biggest clones make up roughly 10%. CDR1 is SEHNR and CDR2 is FQNEAQ in the germline V gene (reference sequence). The CDR3 has 18 residues. V lost 5 bases and J lost 1; bases outside the gene matches: 8. V gene TRBV7-9 combines with J gene TRBJ2-2; 12 bases line up with TRBD2. The sequenced sample was PBMCs, obtained at surgery. This sequence originates from a male donor with early-stage non-small cell lung cancer. CDR3 in DNA: TGTGCCAGCAGCAGACGACTAGCGGGGGACCTGAACACCGGGGAGCTGTTTTTT. Its protein product is CASSRRLAGDLNTGELFF.